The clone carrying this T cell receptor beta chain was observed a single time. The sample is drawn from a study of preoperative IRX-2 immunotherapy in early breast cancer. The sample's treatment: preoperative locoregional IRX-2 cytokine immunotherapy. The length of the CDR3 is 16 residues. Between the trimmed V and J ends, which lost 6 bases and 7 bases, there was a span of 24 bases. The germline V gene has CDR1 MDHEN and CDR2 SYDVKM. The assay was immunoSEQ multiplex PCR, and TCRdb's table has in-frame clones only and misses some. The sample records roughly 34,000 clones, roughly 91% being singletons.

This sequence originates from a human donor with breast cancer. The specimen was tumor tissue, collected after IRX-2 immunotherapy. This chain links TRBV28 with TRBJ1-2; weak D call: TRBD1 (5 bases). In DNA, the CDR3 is TGTGCCAGCAGCCGCAATGGGGTAGCGGTAAGGGGTGGCTACACCTTC. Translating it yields CASSRNGVAVRGGYTF.